The 21 T cell receptor beta chains presented below share a single source sample, sequenced in a study of blood T cell repertoires in COVID-19. This table comes from immunoSEQ multiplex PCR, and its TCRdb copy is limited to in-frame clones, with some not included. The sample includes 75,000 to 100,000 clones, approximately 86% of them seen just once. The sample comprised peripheral blood. The origin of the receptors is a woman at least 80 years old with acute or convalescent COVID-19.

This sequence joins TRBV11-2 and TRBJ2-7; D gene ambiguous. Trimming removed 1 base from V and 4 bases from J, with 8 bases in between. The CDR3 consists of 13 residues. Germline V CDR1 and CDR2: SGHAT, FQNNGV. The CDR3 DNA reads as TGTGCCAGCAGCTTAGTTATCGGGTACGAGCAGTACTTC. This translates into CASSLVIGYEQYF.

This chain connects TRBV2 to TRBJ2-2, with 7 bases identical to TRBD1. The CDR3 contains 13 residues. Trimming at V came to 7 bases and at J to 5 bases, leaving 4 bases not matched to a gene. Germline V gene data show CDR1 as SNHLY and CDR2 as FYNNEI. CDR3 protein: CASKGTATGELFF. The CDR3 bases are TGTGCCAGCAAGGGGACAGCTACCGGGGAGCTGTTTTTT.

This chain connects TRBV6-5 to TRBJ2-1, with D perhaps TRBD2 (5 bases). V was shortened by 5 bases and J by 3 bases, with 14 bases between the two germline ends. Looked up from germline, CDR1 is MNHEY and CDR2 is SVGAGI. The CDR3 length is 15 residues. CDR3 sequence (DNA): TGTGCCAGCAGTCTTCAGCTCGCGGGCTACAATGAGCAGTTCTTC. Amino acid sequence: CASSLQLAGYNEQFF.

The gene calls are TRBV15 and TRBJ1-2; D gene unclear. Looked up from germline, CDR1 is LNHNV and CDR2 is YYDKDF (reference sequence). V lost 0 bases and J 6 bases, leaving 14 bases between the germline ends. This CDR3 contains 15 residues. The CDR3 coding sequence is TGTGCCACCAGCAGAGATGGGAGGCGGGAGGATGGCTACACCTTC. Translated: CATSRDGRREDGYTF.

The chain uses TRBV4-2 and TRBJ1-2; 11 nucleotides agree with TRBD1. The V gene end was trimmed by 4 bases and the J gene end by 10 bases; junction bases not matched to a gene: 11. The CDR3 loop spans 15 amino acids. In germline, CDR1 is LGHNA, CDR2 YNFKEQ. The CDR3 DNA reads TGTGCCAGCAGCCGCCCTATGGGGACAGGGGGAATCTACACCTTC. It yields the protein CASSRPMGTGGIYTF.

The chain combines TRBV6-5 with TRBJ2-5, with D possibly matching TRBD1 (5 bases). CDR1 is MNHEY, CDR2 SVGAGI, per germline. There are 13 residues in the CDR3. With 6 bases removed from V and 4 bases from J, the gap between germline ends came to 12 bases. This CDR3 reads CASRTARRETQYF. CDR3 DNA: TGTGCCAGCAGGACAGCCAGACGAGAGACCCAGTACTTC.

This chain joins TRBV5-5 and TRBJ1-1, with unresolved D. The CDR3 totals 14 residues. Germline CDR1 SGHKS, CDR2 YYEKEE (reference sequence). Trimming stripped 4 bases from V and 0 bases from J, with 10 bases between. Here the CDR3 reads CASSRSGMNTEAFF. CDR3 coding DNA: TGTGCCAGCAGCCGCTCGGGGATGAACACTGAAGCTTTCTTT.

The chain links TRBV5-6 to TRBJ2-1; 10 bases map to TRBD2. The germline gives CDR1 SGHDT, CDR2 YYEEEE. The ends lost 5 bases at V and 3 bases at J; junction bases unmatched: 5. The CDR3 consists of 15 residues. The CDR3 DNA sequence: TGTGCCAGCAGGTTCAGACTAGCGGGCTACAATGAGCAGTTCTTC. Translation gives CASRFRLAGYNEQFF.

The CDR3 DNA reads as TGTGCCAGCAGACCTCCGGGACAGATTTCCTACGAGCAGTACTTC. This sequence encodes CASRPPGQISYEQYF. This sequence joins TRBV28 and TRBJ2-7; TRBD1 matches at 7 bases. Per germline, CDR1 MDHEN and CDR2 SYDVKM. With 6 bases clipped from V and 1 base from J, the junction kept 9 bases outside the gene matches. This CDR3 region has 15 residues. The full variable domain, completed using reference TRBV28 and TRBJ2-7, is DVKVTQSSRYLVKRTGEKVFLECVQDMDHENMFWYRQDPGLGLRLIYFSYDVKMKEKGDIPEGYSVSREKKERFSLILESASTNQTSMYLCASRPPGQISYEQYFGPGTRLTVT.

This chain links TRBV5-5 with TRBJ1-1, with a weak D call TRBD1 (6 bases). The germline V gene encodes CDR1 SGHKS and CDR2 YYEKEE (reference sequence). There are 19 residues in the CDR3. V dropped 4 bases and J dropped 5 bases, with 30 bases sitting between them. The CDR3, as DNA: TGTGCCAGCAGCCCCCTGGGGGGGCTCTCCGGAGGTGGAGGGACTGAAGCTTTCTTT. Translation gives CASSPLGGLSGGGGTEAFF.

The chain combines TRBV24-1 with TRBJ2-2; TRBD2 matches 9 bases. Trimming removed 2 bases from V and 6 bases from J; junction bases left unmatched: 12. CDR3 length: 18 amino acids. Germline CDR1 KGHDR, CDR2 SFDVKD. The CDR3 DNA is TGTGCCACCAGTGATTACGCGGGGGGGTTAGTTACGGCCGGGGAGCTGTTTTTT. The encoded protein is CATSDYAGGLVTAGELFF.

The chain uses TRBV5-1 and TRBJ1-1, with D unresolved. Germline V CDR1 and CDR2: SGHRS, YFSETQ. Trimming pared 5 bases from V and 5 bases from J, leaving 10 bases between. This CDR3 comprises 12 residues. The CDR3: CASSYGVTEAFF. The CDR3 DNA sequence: TGCGCCAGCAGTTATGGAGTAACTGAAGCTTTCTTT.

The rearrangement uses TRBV13 and TRBJ1-6; 7 bases align to TRBD1. Trimming cost V 5 bases and J 10 bases; bases outside gene matches: 5. Germline-derived CDR1 and CDR2 are PRHDT and FYEKMQ (reference sequence). This CDR3 spans 13 amino acids. The CDR3 DNA is TGTGCCAGCAGCAACGACAGGGAATCACCCCTCCACTTT. It encodes CASSNDRESPLHF.

The V gene is TRBV3-1 (or the pseudogene TRBV3-2), the J gene TRBJ1-4; D is unresolved. This CDR3 is 18 amino acids long. The V and J ends lost 1 base and 0 bases respectively, with 15 bases between them. CDR1 and CDR2 (germline): LGHDT, YNNKEL (reference sequence). The chain's CDR3 is CASSQGAEVHATNEKLFF. The CDR3 nucleotides read TGTGCCAGCAGCCAAGGGGCGGAGGTACACGCAACTAATGAAAAACTGTTTTTT.

This chain uses TRBV25-1 with TRBJ1-2; D is unresolved. Germline CDR1 reads MGHDK; CDR2 reads SYGVNS. Trimming left V 10 bases short and J 5 bases short, with 17 bases between. This CDR3 is built from 13 residues. The CDR3 bases are TGTGCCAAACGGAGGAGTTTAAAGTATGGCTACACCTTC. It is translated as CAKRRSLKYGYTF.

The chain links TRBV5-1 to TRBJ2-7; D possibly corresponds to TRBD1 (5 bases). CDR3 size: 15 residues. V was shortened by 5 bases and J by 1 base, with 16 bases between the two germline ends. Germline V lookup: CDR1 SGHRS, CDR2 YFSETQ. Here the CDR3 reads CASSSQGGTSYEQYF. The CDR3 DNA is TGCGCCAGCAGTTCTCAGGGTGGAACTTCCTACGAGCAGTACTTC. Using reference TRBV5-1 and TRBJ2-7 for the parts outside the CDR3, the full variable domain is KAGVTQTPRYLIKTRGQQVTLSCSPISGHRSVSWYQQTPGQGLQFLFEYFSETQRNKGNFPGRFSGRQFSNSRSEMNVSTLELGDSALYLCASSSQGGTSYEQYFGPGTRLTVT.

In nucleotides, the CDR3 is TGTGCCAGTAGCAACACGGGGACCTACGAGCAGTACTTC. Encoded protein: CASSNTGTYEQYF. The rearrangement links TRBV19 to TRBJ2-7, with D tentatively TRBD2 (5 bases). The germline CDR1 and CDR2 sequences are LNHDA and SQIVND (reference sequence). V lost 6 bases and J lost 2, with 11 bases in between. CDR3 size: 13 residues.

The rearrangement uses TRBV18 and TRBJ2-7; weak D call: TRBD1 (6 bases). Germline lookup yields CDR1 KGHSH and CDR2 LQKENI. CDR3 length: 14 amino acids. The V end was cut by 8 bases, the J end by 0 bases, with 14 bases between. The CDR3 is CASRGTPSSYEQYF. The CDR3 DNA sequence: TGTGCCAGCAGAGGGACACCGAGCTCCTACGAGCAGTACTTC.

This chain connects TRBV28 to TRBJ1-1; D is undetermined. V was shortened by 3 bases and J by 1 base, with 15 bases between the two germline ends. In germline, CDR1 is MDHEN, CDR2 SYDVKM. This CDR3 contains 16 residues. DNA for the CDR3: TGTGCCAGCAGTTTCCCGCGAGGGCTCTCGAACACTGAAGCTTTCTTT. Its protein is CASSFPRGLSNTEAFF.

The rearrangement uses TRBV2 and TRBJ1-5, with 9 nucleotides matching TRBD1. Germline V gives CDR1 SNHLY, CDR2 FYNNEI. This CDR3 region has 19 residues. V was clipped by 10 bases and J by 0 bases; unmatched bases: 19. CDR3 DNA sequence: TGTGCCAAAGAAAATGGACAGGGGATTCCTCTTTATAGCAATCAGCCCCAGCATTTT. Translating gives CAKENGQGIPLYSNQPQHF.

The J gene is TRBJ1-1, the V gene TRBV3-1 (or the pseudogene TRBV3-2); the match to TRBD1 covers 7 bases. CDR1 and CDR2 (germline): LGHDT, YNNKEL (reference sequence). The CDR3 extends over 13 amino acids. V lost 5 bases and J lost 4; bases outside the gene matches: 4. CDR3 protein: CASSFTGVTEAFF. CDR3 DNA sequence: TGTGCCAGCAGCTTTACAGGGGTCACTGAAGCTTTCTTT.